This passage covers 3 T cell receptor beta chains from one sample sequenced in a study of control samples from healthy donors and cancer patients. Some clones are missing from TCRdb's copy, which holds only in-frame ones; the method was immunoSEQ multiplex PCR. The data hold over 120,000 clones, with around 94% observed a single time. Sequencing input: PBMCs. These receptors originate from a man in his sixties with colorectal cancer.

Written as DNA, the CDR3 is TGCGCCAGCAGCTTCGACAGGGTGTACGAGCAGTACTTC. Protein sequence: CASSFDRVYEQYF. The chain links TRBV5-1 to TRBJ2-7; TRBD1 matches at 7 bases. Germline V gives CDR1 SGHRS, CDR2 YFSETQ. This CDR3 comprises 13 residues. J was trimmed by 4 bases and V by 2 bases; bases with no gene match: 3.

The chain joins TRBV23-1 to TRBJ2-3, with D maybe TRBD1 (5 bases). TRBV23-1 is marked as an open reading frame, function uncertain. Trimming shortened V by 2 bases and J by 0 bases, and 6 bases separated the two germline ends. The CDR3 has 14 residues. The DNA of the CDR3 is TGCGCCAGCAGTCAAGGGGCTAGCACAGATACGCAGTATTTT. Translating gives CASSQGASTDTQYF.

V and J are TRBV2 and TRBJ2-7; no clear D gene. The germline V gene encodes CDR1 SNHLY and CDR2 FYNNEI. V lost 7 bases and J lost 4, with 8 bases in between. CDR3 length: 11 residues. In DNA form, the CDR3 reads TGTGCCAGCAAGCAAGGGTACGAGCAGTACTTC. This codes for CASKQGYEQYF.